The rows below give T cell receptor beta chains drawn from one sample of a study of technical replicates of blood from a handful of donors. The repertoire was sequenced with immunoSEQ multiplex PCR; TCRdb's copy has only in-frame clones and lacks some. Among roughly 76,000 clones listed, 80% to 90% were seen once. Material: PBMCs. All receptors derive from a human donor in good health. Some clones in this sample may be carry-over from other donors' samples. Both conserved end residues are part of each CDR3. The D gene is left open where the match is weak. Clone size is given for some rows only: seen once, a few or many times, or a class if the clone is expanded.

>TRBV9|.|TRBD2|TRBJ2-1
CASSVRAGGNNEQFF
TGTGCCAGCAGCGTCCGGGCGGGAGGGAACAATGAGCAGTTCTTC
>TRBV18|.|TRBD2|TRBJ2-7
CASSPTLAGAHYEQYF
TGTGCCAGCTCACCAACACTAGCGGGAGCTCATTACGAGCAGTACTTC
>TRBV5-5|.|.|TRBJ1-3
CASSLSLREWAGNTIYF
TGTGCCAGCAGCCTGAGTCTACGGGAGTGGGCTGGAAACACCATATATTTT
>TRBV2|.|.|TRBJ2-4
CASSGIGAAKNIQYF
TGTGCCAGCAGTGGGATAGGGGCGGCCAAAAACATTCAGTACTTC
>TRBV7-3|.|TRBD2|TRBJ2-5
CASSQFGGQETQYF
TGTGCCAGCAGCCAGTTCGGGGGGCAAGAGACCCAGTACTTC
>TRBV7-9|.|.|TRBJ1-2
CASSRTRGGYTF
TGTGCCAGCAGCCGGACTCGGGGTGGCTACACCTTC
>TRBV19|.|.|TRBJ2-3
CATRGVAGRTDTQYF
TGTGCCACCAGGGGGGTAGCGGGACGCACAGATACGCAGTATTTT
>TRBV7-9|few|.|TRBJ2-7
CASSLVLEQYF
TGTGCCAGCAGCTTAGTACTCGAGCAGTACTTC
>TRBV5-1|few|.|TRBJ1-1
CASSPLGGKNTEAFF
TGCGCCAGCAGCCCGCTCGGGGGGAAGAACACTGAAGCTTTCTTT
>TRBV7-2|.|.|TRBJ2-3
CASSQDTDTQYF
TGTGCCAGCAGCCAGGACACAGATACGCAGTATTTT
>TRBV5-6|.|TRBD2|TRBJ2-1
CASSLGERGGLGEQFF
TGTGCCAGCAGCCTGGGTGAGCGGGGGGGGTTGGGTGAGCAGTTCTTC
>TRBV18|.|TRBD2|TRBJ2-7
CASSPLAGGVSEQYF
TGTGCCAGCTCACCCCTAGCGGGGGGCGTATCCGAGCAGTACTTC
>TRBV29-1|once|.|TRBJ1-1
CSVEGQMNTEAFF
TGCAGCGTTGAAGGTCAGATGAACACTGAAGCTTTCTTT
>TRBV6-5|.|TRBD1|TRBJ2-5
CASSLTTGLRETQYF
TGTGCCAGCAGTTTGACGACAGGGCTCAGGGAGACCCAGTACTTC
>TRBV29-1|.|.|TRBJ2-1
CSVGVSYSYNEQFF
TGCAGCGTTGGTGTCTCTTACTCCTACAATGAGCAGTTCTTC
>TRBV11-2|.|TRBD2|TRBJ2-1
CASSLTSGEQFF
TGTGCCAGCAGCTTAACTAGCGGGGAGCAGTTCTTC
>TRBV18|once|TRBD1|TRBJ1-1
CASSPDRGRTEAFF
TGTGCCAGCTCACCCGACAGGGGGCGGACTGAAGCTTTCTTT
>TRBV5-1|.|TRBD1|TRBJ2-5
CASSTTGDRLETQYF
TGCGCCAGCAGCACTACAGGGGATCGACTAGAGACCCAGTACTTC
>TRBV4-2|.|TRBD1|TRBJ1-6
CASSLGQGRNNSPLHF
TGTGCCAGCAGCCTCGGACAGGGTCGGAATAATTCACCCCTCCACTTT
>TRBV12-5|few|TRBD1|TRBJ2-3
CASGLDPGTGEYF
TGTGCTAGTGGTTTGGACCCCGGGACAGGGGAGTATTTT
>TRBV5-6|.|.|TRBJ2-3
CASSLVYSNTDTQYF
TGTGCCAGCAGCTTGGTCTATTCAAACACAGATACGCAGTATTTT
>TRBV7-9|.|TRBD2|TRBJ2-7
CASSPSGRSSYEQYF
TGTGCCAGCAGCCCCAGCGGGAGGAGCTCCTACGAGCAGTACTTC
>TRBV7-8|.|.|TRBJ1-1
CASSVITEAFF
TGTGCCAGCAGCGTCATCACTGAAGCTTTCTTT
>TRBV5-8|.|TRBD1|TRBJ1-4
CASSARGHTNEKLFF
TGTGCCAGCAGTGCCAGGGGGCATACTAATGAAAAACTGTTTTTT
>TRBV6-5|.|TRBD1|TRBJ2-7
CASSPGTDNTYEQYF
TGTGCCAGCAGTCCCGGGACAGATAACACCTACGAGCAGTACTTC
>TRBV10-3|.|.|TRBJ1-2
CASAGNMVGYTF
TGTGCCAGTGCAGGGAATATGGTAGGCTACACCTTC
>TRBV5-4|.|.|TRBJ2-7
CASSLWPRFYEQYF
TGTGCCAGCAGCTTGTGGCCTCGATTCTACGAGCAGTACTTC
>TRBV7-2|.|.|TRBJ1-3
CASSLDPSWAGNTIYF
TGTGCCAGCAGCTTAGACCCGAGTTGGGCGGGAAACACCATATATTTT
>TRBV5-4|.|TRBD2|TRBJ2-5
CASSLPGLAGLDPKTQYF
TGTGCCAGCAGCTTACCGGGACTAGCGGGGCTGGACCCCAAGACCCAGTACTTC
>TRBV28|once|.|TRBJ1-5
CASSPPIRAGGGNQPQHF
TGTGCCAGCAGTCCTCCAATCCGAGCGGGGGGGGGCAATCAGCCCCAGCATTTT
>TRBV15|few|.|TRBJ1-3
CATSRDLAVGNTIYF
TGTGCCACCAGCAGAGATCTGGCAGTCGGAAACACCATATATTTT
>TRBV12-5|.|TRBD2|TRBJ2-5
CASGPPWGTSGSETQYF
TGTGCTAGTGGTCCCCCTTGGGGGACTAGCGGGAGTGAGACCCAGTACTTC